This TCR beta chain was retrieved from a study of Ad26.COV2.S vaccination and SARS-CoV-2 variants (dated by TCRdb to 2020 to 2022). About the full investigation: Donors in the vaccine arm were drawn from COV1001, a phase I-IIa trial of Ad26.COV2.S in healthy adults that was multicentre, randomized, double-blind and placebo-controlled. Investigators did not know the trial group allocation while performing experiments and assessing outcomes. Dosing of Ad26.COV2.S was intramuscular, at either 5x10^10 or 1x10^11 viral particles, delivered as one shot or as two shots spaced 56 days apart. Trial participants were randomized into five groups of five, in which low-dose or high-dose Ad26.COV2.S was given once or twice, or placebo was given on both occasions. The TCR-sequenced set comprised roughly 30 samples: some 19 Ad26.COV2.S vaccine recipients, 5 placebo recipients and 8 SARS-CoV-2 convalescent individuals. TCRbeta repertoire sequencing was used to assess the specificity and breadth of SARS-CoV-2-reactive T cell receptors after Ad26.COV2.S vaccination.

Reading from cysteine to phenylalanine, the CDR3 counts 18 amino acids. The DNA shown is the 54-base CDR3, in frame from base 1. The germline V gene gives CDR1 as SGHAT and CDR2 as FQNNGV. The germline V and J ends show losses of 5 bases and 0 bases respectively, and no gene match explains 9 bases of the junction. Study-wide conclusions, independent of this receptor: Non-spike TCR breadth was comparable between vaccine and placebo recipients, consistent with the vaccine containing only spike. The study lacked the statistical power to compare responses across vaccine doses or regimens. Substantial breadth of spike-specific CD8+ and CD4+ T cell responses was reported after vaccination. Ad26.COV2.S recipients had higher spike-specific TCR breadth than placebo recipients (P = 0.0014). The authors noted that total T cell responses may have been underestimated by the TCR breadth and depth analyses.

The treatment or condition tag for this specimen amounts to: about 20 received Ad26.COV2.S at low or high dose, single or two shots; about 5 received placebo; per-sample allocation not given. Repertoires of vaccine and placebo recipients were sequenced from samples collected on day 63 after the first injection. In Cohort 1b, 25 or so adults aged 18-55 years were enrolled at a single site in Boston, USA, between 29 July and 7 August 2020. Ad26.COV2.S was a replication-incompetent adenovirus type 26 vector expressing a prefusion-stabilized SARS-CoV-2 spike protein from the original Wuhan strain. The immunoSEQ Assay was the method used to sequence TCRbeta CDR3 regions. After extraction, genomic DNA underwent amplification by bias-controlled multiplex PCR, followed by high-throughput sequencing. Under the source paper's analysis protocol: Collapsing and filtering of sequences were performed to quantify the absolute abundance of each unique TCRbeta CDR3 region. T cell fraction was estimated by normalizing TCRbeta template counts to usable DNA, with usable DNA measured through amplification of reference genes found in all nucleated cells. Repertoire TCRs were annotated as SARS-CoV-2-specific by exact matching of V gene, CDR3 amino acid sequence and J gene to a known reactive TCR set. The reference SARS-CoV-2 TCR set was derived from MIRA and filtered for enrichment in COVID-19-positive ImmuneCODE repertoires, a step that removed public or cross-reactive TCRs. Using the MIRA antigens, annotated TCRs were further analysed by specific ORF or by position within an ORF. Depth was the summed frequency of annotated unique rearrangements, while breadth was defined as annotated unique rearrangements over total unique productive rearrangements. Group comparisons of TCR breadth used two-sided Wilcoxon rank-sum tests. The immuneACCESS repertoire file appears here via TCRdb, limited to in-frame rearrangements. These files lack a portion of the clones; in checked studies, under half of the deficit traces to unresolved V genes, and the cause of the others is not known. The D gene and trimming were derived from the DNA, and the V and J assignments and clone size from that table. The sample table lists roughly 400,000 clones, about nine tenths of them with a count of one. In total, the top ten clones hold less than 5.5% of the sample.

A note on this clone: What this receptor recognizes is not known. Base-call qualities are not available, and no considerably larger clone is one nucleotide away.

The TCR originated in a person aged 18-65 years who received the Ad26.COV2.S COVID-19 vaccine or a placebo. The rearranged segments are TRBV11-2 and TRBJ2-6; 8 middle bases align to TRBD1. This sample comprised peripheral blood, obtained in a trial of Ad26.COV2.S vaccine versus placebo. The CDR3 has the sequence CASSLSGTGYSGANVLTF. The DNA sequence is as follows: TGTGCCAGCAGCCTGTCCGGGACAGGTTACTCTGGGGCCAACGTCCTGACTTTC.